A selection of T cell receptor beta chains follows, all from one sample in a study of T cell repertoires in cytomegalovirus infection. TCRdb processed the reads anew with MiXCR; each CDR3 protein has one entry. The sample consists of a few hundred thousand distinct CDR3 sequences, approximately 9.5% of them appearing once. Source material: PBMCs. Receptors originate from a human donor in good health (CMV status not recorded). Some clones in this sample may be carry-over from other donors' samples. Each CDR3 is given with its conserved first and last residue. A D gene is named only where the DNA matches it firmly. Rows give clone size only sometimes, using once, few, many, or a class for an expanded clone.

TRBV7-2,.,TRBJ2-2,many,TGTGCCAGCAGCTTAGCTGGGATGGAGCGTTTCGGGGAGCTGTTTTTT,CASSLAGMERFGELFF
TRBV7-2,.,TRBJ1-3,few,TGTGCCAGCAGCCGACTGGGGCAGGGGACGCGAAACACCATATATTTT,CASSRLGQGTRNTIYF
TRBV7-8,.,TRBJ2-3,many,TGTGCCAGCAGCTTAACCAGGCTCGGGGATACGCAGTATTTT,CASSLTRLGDTQYF
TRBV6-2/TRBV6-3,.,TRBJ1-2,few,TGTGCCAGCAGGAAGGGAGATGGCTACACCTTC,CASRKGDGYTF
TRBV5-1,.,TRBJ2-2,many,TGCGCCAGCAGCTCCTTCCCCGGGGCTAACACCGGGGAGCTGTTTTTT,CASSSFPGANTGELFF
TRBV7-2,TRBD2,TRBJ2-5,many,TGTGCCAGCAGCTTGGCGGGAGAAAAGACCCAGTACTTC,CASSLAGEKTQYF
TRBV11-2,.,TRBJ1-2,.,TGTGCCAGCAGCTTAGGGGGGAGAACGTCCTATGGCTACACCTTC,CASSLGGRTSYGYTF
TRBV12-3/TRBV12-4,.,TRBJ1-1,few,TGTGCCAGCACAGAGAGGCGCGGAAACACTGAAGCTTTCTTT,CASTERRGNTEAFF
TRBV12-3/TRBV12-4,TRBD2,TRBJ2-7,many,TGTGCCAGCAGTACGGGGACTAGCGGGGAGATTTACGAGCAGTACTTC,CASSTGTSGEIYEQYF
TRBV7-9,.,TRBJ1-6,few,TGTGCCAGCAGCTTTTCAGGTCGCTCCTATAATTCACCCCTCCACTTT,CASSFSGRSYNSPLHF
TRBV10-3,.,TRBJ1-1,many,TGTGCCATCAGTGAGTCCTTACGGGGGAACACTGAAGCTTTCTTT,CAISESLRGNTEAFF
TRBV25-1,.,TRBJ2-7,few,TGTGCCAGCAGTGACTGGTCATCTAGAGGCGAGCAGTACTTC,CASSDWSSRGEQYF
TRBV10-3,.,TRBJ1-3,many,TGTGCCATCAGGAAGGACACCTACTCTGGAAACACCATATATTTT,CAIRKDTYSGNTIYF
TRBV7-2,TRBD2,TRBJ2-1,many,TGTGCCAGCAGCTTAGTGCCGGCGGGGGGGGACAATGAGCAGTTCTTC,CASSLVPAGGDNEQFF
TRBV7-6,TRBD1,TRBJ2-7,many,TGTGCCAGCAGCTTAAGGGGGACAGGGGTTGAAGGGGAGCAGTACTTC,CASSLRGTGVEGEQYF
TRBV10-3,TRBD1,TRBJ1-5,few,TGTGCCATCAGTGAGCGATGGGACAGGGGGCGCACCCAGCCCCAGCATTTT,CAISERWDRGRTQPQHF
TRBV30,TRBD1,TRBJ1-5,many,TGTGCCTGCACTCGGGGGACAGGTGATAGCAATCAGCCCCAGCATTTT,CACTRGTGDSNQPQHF
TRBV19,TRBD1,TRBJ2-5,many,TGTGCCAGTAGTAGACAGGGGGCCAGTGTAATCCAAGAGACCCAGTACTTC,CASSRQGASVIQETQYF
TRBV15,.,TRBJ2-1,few,TGTGCCACCAGCAGAGGGGGCGGGGGCCGGTCCTACAATGAGCAGTTCTTC,CATSRGGGGRSYNEQFF
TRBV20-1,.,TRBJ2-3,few,TGCAGTGCTCCCAGAAGCGTTCAGAGCACAGATACGCAGTATTTT,CSAPRSVQSTDTQYF
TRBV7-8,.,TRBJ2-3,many,TGTGCCAGCGTACAGACCATTAGCACAGATACGCAGTATTTT,CASVQTISTDTQYF
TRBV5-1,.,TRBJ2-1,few,TGCGCCAGCAGGCTAATACAGGACAGCTCCTACAATGAGCAGTTCTTC,CASRLIQDSSYNEQFF
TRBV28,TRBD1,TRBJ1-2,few,TGTGCCAGCAGGGGTTCGACAGGGGTCGACTATGGCTACACCTTC,CASRGSTGVDYGYTF
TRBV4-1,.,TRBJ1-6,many,TGCGCCAGCAGCCAAGATAGTCGAAGCTCACCCCTCCACTTT,CASSQDSRSSPLHF
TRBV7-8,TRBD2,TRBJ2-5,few,TGTGCCAGCAGCCCCTACAGGATTATAGCGGGGGTCCGGCAAGAGACCCAGTACTTC,CASSPYRIIAGVRQETQYF
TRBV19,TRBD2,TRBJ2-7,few,TGTGCCAGTAGTCTCAACTTGGGCGGGAGGTACGAGCAGTACTTC,CASSLNLGGRYEQYF
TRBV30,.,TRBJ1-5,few,TGTGCCTGGAGTCAAGGATCGAATCAGCCCCAGCATTTT,CAWSQGSNQPQHF
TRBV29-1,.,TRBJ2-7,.,TGCAGCGTTGTATACAGGGTATCCTACGAGCAGTACTTC,CSVVYRVSYEQYF
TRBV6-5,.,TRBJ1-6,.,TGTGCCAGCAGCATAAGCGGGGCAGGGCTGAATTCACCCCTCCACTTT,CASSISGAGLNSPLHF
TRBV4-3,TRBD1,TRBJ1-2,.,TGCGCCAGCAGCCCATCGGGACAGGGGTATGGCTACACCTTC,CASSPSGQGYGYTF
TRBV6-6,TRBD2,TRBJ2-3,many,TGTGCCAGCAGTTACAGACTAGCGGGAGACGCAGATACGCAGTATTTT,CASSYRLAGDADTQYF
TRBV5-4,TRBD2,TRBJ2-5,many,TGTGCCAGCAGCTCTAGGACTAGCGGGAGAAGGGAAGAGACCCAGTACTTC,CASSSRTSGRREETQYF
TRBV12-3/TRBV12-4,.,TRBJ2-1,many,TGTGCCAGCAGTGGAGGACTCCGCCCCAGGGAGCAGTTCTTC,CASSGGLRPREQFF
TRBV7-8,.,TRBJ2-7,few,TGTGCCAGCAGCCCCACCCGGCAGGGGGGGTACGAGCAGTACTTC,CASSPTRQGGYEQYF